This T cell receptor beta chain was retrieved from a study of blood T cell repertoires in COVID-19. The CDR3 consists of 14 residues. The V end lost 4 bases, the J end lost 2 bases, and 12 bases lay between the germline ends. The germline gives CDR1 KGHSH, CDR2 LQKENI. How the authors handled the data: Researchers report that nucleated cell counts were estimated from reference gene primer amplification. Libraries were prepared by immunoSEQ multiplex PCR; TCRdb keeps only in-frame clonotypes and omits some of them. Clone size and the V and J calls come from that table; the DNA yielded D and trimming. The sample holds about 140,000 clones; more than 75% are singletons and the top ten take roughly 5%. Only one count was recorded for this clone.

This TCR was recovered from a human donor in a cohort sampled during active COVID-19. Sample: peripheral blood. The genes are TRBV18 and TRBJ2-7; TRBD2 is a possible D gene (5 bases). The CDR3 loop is CASSLPSSTYEQYF. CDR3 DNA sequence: TGTGCCAGCTCACTACCTTCTAGCACCTACGAGCAGTACTTC.